This record covers a single TCR beta chain. Its cognate antigen has yet to be identified. No base qualities exist here, and no much larger clone lies one base off it. This sample was included in a study of blood T cell repertoires in COVID-19 (TCRdb year 2020). For the wider study: Samples covering the acute and convalescent phases of COVID-19 were provided by collaborators in the United States, Italy and Spain. The material from the prospective study consisted of cDNA or gDNA derived from T cells, B-cell-depleted T cells, or PBMCs. Subjects who had been exposed to COVID-19, were actively infected with it, or had recovered from it provided the deeply sampled blood TCRbeta repertoires that made up the dataset. A freely available public database, intended as a resource for researchers studying the immune response to SARS-CoV-2, is where the repertoires were released. Samples were obtained from the ongoing ImmuneRACE study (first 160 participants) and from about 1,300 subjects provided by 6 global collaborators. The sample metadata nearly always contained a de-identified subject ID, COVID-19 status, age in years and sex. Where HLA class I and class II types were available, the types were taken from metadata supplied by the sample provider, not from assay-based typing.

Points the paper makes about the study in general: Clinical and demographic metadata were provided uncurated, with the amount varying by source and participant.

The CDR3 holds 14 amino acids from the cysteine to the phenylalanine. Only CDR3 DNA is held: 42 bases, read in frame from base 1. Deletion took 3 bases off V and 0 bases off J, with a span of 8 bases between the germline ends. The CDR1 and CDR2 encoded by the germline V gene (reference sequence) are LNHDA and SQIVND. In the prospective study, participants were roughly 18 to 95 years old, resided in about two dozen geographic areas of the United States, and were enrolled through a virtual design. To assign participants to cohorts, the prospective study relied on clinical history that participants themselves reported in a screening survey and a study questionnaire. Mobile phlebotomists in the prospective study collected whole blood, serum and a nasopharyngeal or oropharyngeal swab from every participant. Additional blood draws and questionnaires over an approximately 2-month period could optionally be provided by prospective study participants. Before DNA extraction, blood samples from the prospective study were shipped at room temperature or frozen.

The immunoSEQ Assay, a bias-controlled multiplex PCR, was used to amplify TCRbeta CDR3 regions from genomic DNA. On the authors' methods: The number of nucleated cells in each sample was estimated by amplification of reference gene primers within the assay. To quantify the absolute abundance of each unique TCRbeta CDR3 rearrangement, sequence reads were collapsed and filtered. Productive Simpson clonality was computed per sample as the square root of Simpson's diversity index over productive rearrangements. TCRdb limited this immuneACCESS table to in-frame rearrangements with V and J called. A share of clones is missing; checked studies link under half to unresolved V genes, and the rest is unexplained. That table supplies the V and J calls and clone size; D and trimming were determined from the DNA. A total of about 260,000 clones appear in this sample, about 91% of them only once. Around 1.2% of the sample lies in the top ten.

The receptor's source is a woman between 35 and 50 years old with acute COVID-19. Recombination connected TRBV19 to TRBJ2-5; a tentative D match to TRBD2 spans 6 bases. Sequenced input: PBMCs or T cells enriched from blood (not recorded which). The DNA sequence reads TGTGCCAGTAGTATTGGGGACTACCAAGAGACCCAGTACTTC. It codes for CASSIGDYQETQYF. Outside the CDR3, residues come from the reference TRBV19 and TRBJ2-5 proteins, so the full variable domain is: DGGITQSPKYLFRKEGQNVTLSCEQNLNHDAMYWYRQDPGQGLRLIYYSQIVNDFQKGDIAEGYSVSREKKESFPLTVTSAQKNPTAFYLCASSIGDYQETQYFGPGTRLLVL.